This TCR beta chain derives from a study of cytomegalovirus exposure and HLA in healthy donors. In the PCR, 60 Vbeta and 13 Jbeta primers were used. Profiled with immunoSEQ multiplex PCR; TCRdb holds only in-frame clones, not every one. This table holds about 170,000 clones, 60% to 85% found once. General study results and limits: Among donors in an Asian-associated ancestry cluster, a later analysis reportedly found fewer N-insertions than the approximately 700-donor mean.

While unrecorded immune exposures were likely, the donors were nominally healthy when sampled. In regard to this clone: What it binds is unknown.

In germline, CDR1 is LGHNT, CDR2 FRNRAP. Trimming cost V 6 bases and J 3 bases; bases outside gene matches: 5. The CDR3 is 14 residues long. The chain combines TRBV12-5 with TRBJ2-1; TRBD2 matches at 7 bases. This receptor was taken from a woman between 50 and 59 years old in good health and CMV-seropositive. The sequencing input was PBMCs. The chain's CDR3 is CASGTGTNYNEQFF. The CDR3 DNA reads as TGTGCTAGTGGGACCGGGACTAACTACAATGAGCAGTTCTTC.